This T cell receptor (beta chain) was profiled in a study of blood T cell repertoires in COVID-19. Study in general: COVID-19 samples, acute and convalescent, were from the United States, Italy and Spain.

Germline trimming cut 5 bases from V and 1 base from J; bases unmatched to any gene: 9. Germline V gene sequence: CDR1 WNHNN, CDR2 SYGVQD (reference sequence). This CDR3 is built from 16 residues. In the authors' workflow: Estimated nucleated cell counts came from reference gene primer amplification. The data were produced by immunoSEQ multiplex PCR, yet TCRdb's version contains in-frame clones alone and is incomplete. V and J calls and clone size are given by that table; D and trimming were obtained from the DNA. This table holds tens of thousands of clones, approximately 80% found once. The specimen sequenced was peripheral blood. The chain recombines TRBV10-1 with TRBJ1-1; 8 bases match TRBD1. This sequence originates from a woman in her fifties or sixties with acute or convalescent COVID-19. CDR3: CASSQPGQGPNTEAFF. The DNA for the CDR3 is TGCGCCAGCAGTCAACCTGGACAGGGTCCGAACACTGAAGCTTTCTTT.